Listed below are T cell receptor beta chains from one sample, sequenced in a study of OX40 agonist ivuxolimab in advanced cancers. The repertoire was sequenced with immunoSEQ multiplex PCR; TCRdb's copy has only in-frame clones and lacks some. The sample holds 94,000 or so clones; 84% are singletons and the top ten take roughly 1.1%. The material sequenced was CD4+ or CD8+ T cells sorted from blood, taken in a trial of the OX40 agonist ivuxolimab. These receptors were obtained from an adult with an advanced solid tumor such as melanoma, head and neck, liver or kidney cancer. Both conserved end residues are part of each CDR3. A D gene is named only where the DNA matches it firmly. Clone size is stated in some rows and not others, as once, few, many or a class when expanded.

d_call: .; v_call: TRBV27; clone_size: few; j_call: TRBJ2-1; cdr3_nt: TGTGCCAGCAGTTGGTCTAGTGAGGGGGGCTTATTCAATGAGCAGTTCTTC; cdr3_aa: CASSWSSEGGLFNEQFF
d_call: TRBD1; v_call: TRBV28; clone_size: .; j_call: TRBJ1-4; cdr3_nt: TGTGCCAGCAGCGTCCAGGGGGCTTCGGGCCTGTTTTTT; cdr3_aa: CASSVQGASGLFF
d_call: .; v_call: TRBV4-3; clone_size: .; j_call: TRBJ1-2; cdr3_nt: TGCGCCAGCAGCCAAGAAATGATGGATCTCTATGGCTACACCTTC; cdr3_aa: CASSQEMMDLYGYTF
d_call: TRBD1; v_call: TRBV2; clone_size: .; j_call: TRBJ2-2; cdr3_nt: TGTGCCAGCGCCCGGGACAGCACCGGGGAGCTGTTTTTT; cdr3_aa: CASARDSTGELFF
d_call: TRBD1; v_call: TRBV5-5; clone_size: .; j_call: TRBJ1-6; cdr3_nt: TGTGCCAGCAGCTTGTTCCAACAGGGGGATTCACCCCTCCACTTT; cdr3_aa: CASSLFQQGDSPLHF
d_call: TRBD1; v_call: TRBV6-5; clone_size: .; j_call: TRBJ1-6; cdr3_nt: TGTGCCAGCAGTCGGGACAGGGGTGGATATACCCTCCACTTT; cdr3_aa: CASSRDRGGYTLHF
d_call: TRBD2; v_call: TRBV11-1; clone_size: .; j_call: TRBJ2-1; cdr3_nt: TGTGCCAGCAGCTTGCGGACTAGCGGGGGAGATGAGCAGTTCTTC; cdr3_aa: CASSLRTSGGDEQFF
d_call: .; v_call: TRBV10-1; clone_size: .; j_call: TRBJ2-7; cdr3_nt: TGCGCCAGGGCCGACAAGTACTACGAGCAGTACTTC; cdr3_aa: CARADKYYEQYF
d_call: .; v_call: TRBV7-5; clone_size: .; j_call: TRBJ1-4; cdr3_nt: TGTGCCAGAAGTGACTTCACGAGTCTCCCAGTCGACAATGAAAAACTGTTTTTT; cdr3_aa: CARSDFTSLPVDNEKLFF
d_call: .; v_call: TRBV7-2; clone_size: .; j_call: TRBJ2-7; cdr3_nt: TGTGCCAGCAGCTTAGGTGCACTTGGTTACGAGCAGTACTTC; cdr3_aa: CASSLGALGYEQYF
d_call: .; v_call: TRBV5-1; clone_size: once; j_call: TRBJ1-1; cdr3_nt: TGCGCCAGCAGCTTGGGCCTGGGCTCGACGGACACTGAAGCTTTCTTT; cdr3_aa: CASSLGLGSTDTEAFF
d_call: TRBD2; v_call: TRBV7-2; clone_size: .; j_call: TRBJ2-1; cdr3_nt: TGTGCCAGCAGCCCCGGGGGGAGAAGCTACAATGAGCAGTTCTTC; cdr3_aa: CASSPGGRSYNEQFF
d_call: .; v_call: TRBV6-1; clone_size: .; j_call: TRBJ2-2; cdr3_nt: TGTGCCAGCCGCAGGATCGAGGAAACCGGGGAGCTGTTTTTT; cdr3_aa: CASRRIEETGELFF
d_call: TRBD1; v_call: TRBV9; clone_size: .; j_call: TRBJ1-3; cdr3_nt: TGTGCCAGCAGCGTAGCGGGACAGGGTGGTTCTGGAAACACCATATATTTT; cdr3_aa: CASSVAGQGGSGNTIYF
d_call: .; v_call: TRBV18; clone_size: .; j_call: TRBJ2-3; cdr3_nt: TGTGCCAGCTCACCGACAGGAAAAGATACGCAGTATTTT; cdr3_aa: CASSPTGKDTQYF
d_call: .; v_call: TRBV5-1; clone_size: once; j_call: TRBJ2-7; cdr3_nt: TGCGCCAGCAGCTTGGAACCGGAACTGACATACGAGCAGTACTTC; cdr3_aa: CASSLEPELTYEQYF
d_call: TRBD2; v_call: TRBV6-5; clone_size: once; j_call: TRBJ2-7; cdr3_nt: TGTGCCAGCTTGGGCGGGAGCTACGAGCAGTACTTC; cdr3_aa: CASLGGSYEQYF
d_call: .; v_call: TRBV6-1; clone_size: .; j_call: TRBJ2-7; cdr3_nt: TGTGCCAGCAGTCAACCCCCCTCTGTGCAGTACTTC; cdr3_aa: CASSQPPSVQYF
d_call: TRBD1; v_call: TRBV6-5; clone_size: .; j_call: TRBJ1-1; cdr3_nt: TGTGCCAGCAGTTCCGAGGGACAGGGGAACACTGAAGCTTTCTTT; cdr3_aa: CASSSEGQGNTEAFF
d_call: .; v_call: TRBV4-2; clone_size: many; j_call: TRBJ1-2; cdr3_nt: TGTGCCAGCAGCCCTTCGTGGGGGGGTAACTATGGCTACACCTTC; cdr3_aa: CASSPSWGGNYGYTF
d_call: .; v_call: TRBV7-3; clone_size: .; j_call: TRBJ2-2; cdr3_nt: TGTGCCAGCAGCTTAAATGGGAGGTCGAACACCGGGGAGCTGTTTTTT; cdr3_aa: CASSLNGRSNTGELFF
d_call: .; v_call: TRBV15; clone_size: once; j_call: TRBJ1-4; cdr3_nt: TGTGCCACCAGCAGAGCGCGGGGGACTAATGAAAAACTGTTTTTT; cdr3_aa: CATSRARGTNEKLFF
d_call: TRBD1; v_call: TRBV6-5; clone_size: .; j_call: TRBJ2-5; cdr3_nt: TGTGCCAGCAGTGGACAGGGCGGGGAGACCCAGTACTTC; cdr3_aa: CASSGQGGETQYF
d_call: .; v_call: TRBV11-2; clone_size: .; j_call: TRBJ2-2; cdr3_nt: TGTGCCAGCAGCACCAGTTCTGCGGCCGGGGAGCTGTTTTTT; cdr3_aa: CASSTSSAAGELFF
d_call: .; v_call: TRBV9; clone_size: .; j_call: TRBJ2-3; cdr3_nt: TGTGCCAGCAGCTTCTTACCTGAGCCGGATACGCAGTATTTT; cdr3_aa: CASSFLPEPDTQYF
d_call: .; v_call: TRBV6-5; clone_size: .; j_call: TRBJ1-1; cdr3_nt: TGTGCCAGCAGTTACGGGGGGCGGAACACTGAAGCTTTCTTT; cdr3_aa: CASSYGGRNTEAFF
d_call: .; v_call: TRBV7-8; clone_size: .; j_call: TRBJ1-1; cdr3_nt: TGTGCCAGCAGCTTAGATAGGAACACTGAAGCTTTCTTT; cdr3_aa: CASSLDRNTEAFF
d_call: .; v_call: TRBV19; clone_size: .; j_call: TRBJ1-5; cdr3_nt: TGTGCCAGTAGTATCTCTCAGGGTCAACAGCCCCAGCATTTT; cdr3_aa: CASSISQGQQPQHF
d_call: TRBD2; v_call: TRBV11-2; clone_size: .; j_call: TRBJ2-1; cdr3_nt: TGTGCCAGCAGCTATCTAGCGGCGGGAAATGAGCAGTTCTTC; cdr3_aa: CASSYLAAGNEQFF
d_call: .; v_call: TRBV10-3; clone_size: .; j_call: TRBJ1-2; cdr3_nt: TGTGCCATCAGTGGGAATTATGGCTACACCTTC; cdr3_aa: CAISGNYGYTF
d_call: .; v_call: TRBV14; clone_size: .; j_call: TRBJ2-5; cdr3_nt: TGTGCCAGCAGCCAAGAAAATCCGGTGTTCCAAGAGACCCAGTACTTC; cdr3_aa: CASSQENPVFQETQYF
d_call: TRBD1; v_call: TRBV28; clone_size: once; j_call: TRBJ1-2; cdr3_nt: TGTGCCAGCCGTTCAGGGGGCAGTCAGGGCTACACCTTC; cdr3_aa: CASRSGGSQGYTF
d_call: TRBD1; v_call: TRBV2; clone_size: few; j_call: TRBJ2-5; cdr3_nt: TGTGCCAGCACGGGACAGGGGATTCAAGAGACCCAGTACTTC; cdr3_aa: CASTGQGIQETQYF
d_call: .; v_call: TRBV7-2; clone_size: .; j_call: TRBJ2-3; cdr3_nt: TGTGCCAGCAGCTTAGCGCGCACAGATACGCAGTATTTT; cdr3_aa: CASSLARTDTQYF
d_call: .; v_call: TRBV7-2; clone_size: .; j_call: TRBJ2-5; cdr3_nt: TGTGCCAGCAGCTCCACGCCGGCCCCCTGGGAAACCCAGTACTTC; cdr3_aa: CASSSTPAPWETQYF
d_call: TRBD1; v_call: TRBV6-5; clone_size: .; j_call: TRBJ1-5; cdr3_nt: TGTGCCAGCAGTTGGGACAGAAGCAATCAGCCCCAGCATTTT; cdr3_aa: CASSWDRSNQPQHF
d_call: .; v_call: TRBV28; clone_size: .; j_call: TRBJ1-2; cdr3_nt: TGTGCCAGCTTGAGGGCCGGTGAGATTGCGGACTTC; cdr3_aa: CASLRAGEIADF
d_call: .; v_call: TRBV5-4; clone_size: few; j_call: TRBJ2-2; cdr3_nt: TGTGCCAGCAGCCCTGGCAGGGAGGAGGCCGGGGAGCTGTTTTTT; cdr3_aa: CASSPGREEAGELFF
d_call: .; v_call: TRBV6-4; clone_size: once; j_call: TRBJ2-5; cdr3_nt: TGTGCCAGCAGCCCGGACGGGGTGGCCCAGTACTTC; cdr3_aa: CASSPDGVAQYF
d_call: .; v_call: TRBV30; clone_size: once; j_call: TRBJ2-4; cdr3_nt: TGTGCCTGGAGTGCCGGGCTTGAAAACATTCAGTACTTC; cdr3_aa: CAWSAGLENIQYF
d_call: .; v_call: TRBV6-5; clone_size: .; j_call: TRBJ2-2; cdr3_nt: TGTGCCAGCAGTTACTCGGTGCAGGGGTACACCGGGGAGCTGTTTTTT; cdr3_aa: CASSYSVQGYTGELFF
d_call: .; v_call: TRBV5-1; clone_size: .; j_call: TRBJ2-5; cdr3_nt: TGCGCCAGCAGGACGGATCAAGAGACCCAGTACTTC; cdr3_aa: CASRTDQETQYF
d_call: .; v_call: TRBV4-3; clone_size: .; j_call: TRBJ2-5; cdr3_nt: TGCGCCAGCAGCCCGGTAGGGGGGGGGCCAGAGACCCAGTACTTC; cdr3_aa: CASSPVGGGPETQYF
d_call: TRBD1; v_call: TRBV6-4; clone_size: .; j_call: TRBJ2-2; cdr3_nt: TGTGCCAGCAGTCTTCACAGGGGGGTCGGCGGGGAGCTGTTTTTT; cdr3_aa: CASSLHRGVGGELFF
d_call: .; v_call: TRBV19; clone_size: .; j_call: TRBJ2-2; cdr3_nt: TGTGCCAGTAACCAGCCGGGAGACACCGGGGAGCTGTTTTTT; cdr3_aa: CASNQPGDTGELFF
d_call: .; v_call: TRBV19; clone_size: once; j_call: TRBJ1-4; cdr3_nt: TGTGCCAGTAGTATCACGGGGGCATCTAATGAAAAACTGTTTTTT; cdr3_aa: CASSITGASNEKLFF
d_call: .; v_call: TRBV11-2; clone_size: few; j_call: TRBJ1-6; cdr3_nt: TGTGCCAGCAGCAGTAGACAGGAACATTCACCCCTCCACTTT; cdr3_aa: CASSSRQEHSPLHF
d_call: TRBD2; v_call: TRBV7-6; clone_size: .; j_call: TRBJ2-1; cdr3_nt: TGTGCCAGCAGCCCCTGGGGAGGGGCTGGCAATGAGCAGTTCTTC; cdr3_aa: CASSPWGGAGNEQFF
d_call: .; v_call: TRBV28; clone_size: .; j_call: TRBJ2-2; cdr3_nt: TGTGCCAGCATCACCGGGGGGAACACCGGGGAGCTGTTTTTT; cdr3_aa: CASITGGNTGELFF
d_call: .; v_call: TRBV6-5; clone_size: few; j_call: TRBJ1-2; cdr3_nt: TGTGCCAGCAGTCGAACAGGGACGTATAGCTACACCTTC; cdr3_aa: CASSRTGTYSYTF
d_call: .; v_call: TRBV5-1; clone_size: .; j_call: TRBJ2-1; cdr3_nt: TGCGCCAGCAGCTCTACCGGGACCGACAATGAGCAGTTCTTC; cdr3_aa: CASSSTGTDNEQFF
d_call: TRBD1; v_call: TRBV7-2; clone_size: .; j_call: TRBJ1-5; cdr3_nt: TGTGCCAGCCAAAGTCAGACAGGGAATAGCAATCAGCCCCAGCATTTT; cdr3_aa: CASQSQTGNSNQPQHF
d_call: .; v_call: TRBV6-1; clone_size: .; j_call: TRBJ2-4; cdr3_nt: TGTGCCAGCAGTGAAGGGACAGCGGGCAAAAACATTCAGTACTTC; cdr3_aa: CASSEGTAGKNIQYF
d_call: .; v_call: TRBV6-5; clone_size: .; j_call: TRBJ1-5; cdr3_nt: TGTGCCAGCAGTGGAGGAGGAGGCAATCAGCCCCAGCATTTT; cdr3_aa: CASSGGGGNQPQHF
d_call: .; v_call: TRBV5-1; clone_size: once; j_call: TRBJ1-4; cdr3_nt: TGCGCCAGCAGCTTGGCCAGGTACAATGAAAAACTGTTTTTT; cdr3_aa: CASSLARYNEKLFF
d_call: .; v_call: TRBV30; clone_size: .; j_call: TRBJ2-7; cdr3_nt: TGTGCCTGGATTCCAGACGCGAGCTACGAGCAGTACTTC; cdr3_aa: CAWIPDASYEQYF
d_call: .; v_call: TRBV7-1; clone_size: .; j_call: TRBJ1-3; cdr3_nt: TGTGCCAGCAGCTTAAACGACAGATTCGCCATATATTTT; cdr3_aa: CASSLNDRFAIYF
d_call: TRBD1; v_call: TRBV28; clone_size: .; j_call: TRBJ1-6; cdr3_nt: TGTGCCAGCAGCGACAGGGTTTCCTCCTATAATTCACCCCTCCACTTT; cdr3_aa: CASSDRVSSYNSPLHF